The T cell receptor (beta chain) described here comes from a study of blood T cell repertoires in COVID-19. The V end was cut by 8 bases, the J end by 10 bases, with 16 bases between. The length of the CDR3 is 12 residues. Germline CDR1 MNHEY, CDR2 SVGAGI. Under the authors' procedure: Quantification of nucleated cells was approximated via reference gene primer amplification. Data came from immunoSEQ multiplex PCR; TCRdb stores just in-frame clones and leaves some out. V and J calls and clone size are given by that table; D and trimming were obtained from the DNA. The repertoire holds roughly 100,000 clones, with 82% as singletons.

The material sequenced was peripheral blood. The rearrangement uses TRBV6-5 and TRBJ2-3; D unresolved. This TCR was recovered from a woman of 80 years or more with acute or convalescent COVID-19. In DNA form, the CDR3 reads TGTGCCAGCCATATCCCGGGTTACGCGCAGTATTTT. Its translation: CASHIPGYAQYF.